Shown below are 9 T cell receptor beta chains from a single sample sequenced in a study of siplizumab effects on memory and regulatory T cells. The method was immunoSEQ multiplex PCR; TCRdb's version includes in-frame clones alone and lacks a portion of them. The data hold some 100,000 clones, with approximately 91% observed a single time. The sample consisted of CD4+ T cells sorted from blood. The receptors were sampled from a human donor in good health. Some clones in this sample may be carry-over from other donors' samples.

The chain has TRBV7-3 and TRBJ2-1, with 8 bases that match TRBD1. The CDR3 consists of 16 residues. Germline trimming cut 5 bases from V and 2 bases from J; bases unmatched to any gene: 8. CDR1 and CDR2 (germline): SGHTA, FQGTGA. The CDR3 loop reads CASSLFRRGPYNEQFF. The CDR3 coding sequence is TGTGCCAGCAGCCTATTCCGCAGGGGGCCCTACAATGAGCAGTTCTTC.

This clone has a handful of counts. J is TRBJ2-7 and V is TRBV6-5; D not resolved. CDR1 and CDR2 from the germline V gene are MNHEY and SVGAGI. V lost 6 bases and J lost 4, with 10 bases in between. The CDR3 sequence is 12 residues long. The CDR3 nucleotides are TGTGCCAGCAGCCCGACTGAATACGAGCAGTACTTC. Residues: CASSPTEYEQYF.

The chain recombines TRBV6-6 with TRBJ2-3; 8 bases are a match to TRBD2. In germline, CDR1 is MNHNY, CDR2 SVGAGI (reference sequence). The CDR3 loop spans 15 amino acids. V lost 5 bases and J lost 6; bases outside the gene matches: 10. CDR3 protein: CASSTRGLAGDTQYF. CDR3 DNA sequence: TGTGCCAGCAGTACCCGAGGACTAGCCGGTGATACGCAGTATTTT.

V gene TRBV11-3 combines with J gene TRBJ2-1, with D perhaps matching TRBD1 (6 bases). The length of the CDR3 is 13 residues. Germline V gene data show CDR1 as SGHNT and CDR2 as YENEEA. V lost 5 bases and J lost 6, with 11 bases in between. The CDR3 bases are TGTGCCAGCAGCCGCAGGGGCGGCAATGAGCAGTTCTTC. It specifies CASSRRGGNEQFF.

The chain recombines TRBV9 with TRBJ1-4, with 10 bases aligning to TRBD1. With 0 bases clipped from V and 7 bases from J, the junction kept 3 bases outside the gene matches. The CDR3 sequence is 15 residues long. The germline gives CDR1 SGDLS, CDR2 YYNGEE. The CDR3 sequence: CASSVAGTGAEKLFF. Here the CDR3 DNA reads TGTGCCAGCAGCGTAGCAGGGACAGGGGCTGAAAAACTGTTTTTT.

CDR3: CASSLETNREQYF. The CDR3, as DNA: TGTGCCAGCAGCTTAGAAACCAATAGGGAGCAGTACTTC. This sequence joins TRBV11-3 and TRBJ2-7; D is unresolved. The V end lost 0 bases, the J end lost 7 bases, and 10 bases lay between the germline ends. The CDR3 extends over 13 amino acids. CDR1 and CDR2 (germline): SGHNT, YENEEA.

Note on this clone: Sequence at one end of the junction differs from germline and may be a read error. This chain links TRBV27 with TRBJ2-2; possible D gene TRBD2, 5 bases. This CDR3 spans 16 amino acids. Germline lookup yields CDR1 MNHEY and CDR2 SMNVEV (reference sequence). This CDR3 is CASSLSRTAGTGELFF. The CDR3 DNA reads as TGTGCCAGCAGCTTATCTCGGACCGCGGGTACCGGGGAGCTGTTTTTT.

The V gene is TRBV2, the J gene TRBJ2-7, with TRBD1 matching 8 bases. The CDR3 loop spans 14 amino acids. Trimming at V came to 6 bases and at J to 4 bases, leaving 8 bases not matched to a gene. CDR1 SNHLY and CDR2 FYNNEI come from the germline V gene. Written as DNA, the CDR3 is TGTGCCAGCAGATACGGACAGGGAAGGTACGAGCAGTACTTC. Its protein product is CASRYGQGRYEQYF.

In its sample, this clone was seen once. This chain links TRBV30 with TRBJ2-5, with 10 bases fitting TRBD1. V was clipped by 4 bases and J by 4 bases; unmatched bases: 3. The V gene's germline CDR1 is GTSNPN and CDR2 SVGIG (reference sequence). The CDR3 spans 13 residues. The CDR3 region is CAWTRDRGETQYF. The DNA of the CDR3 is TGTGCCTGGACCCGGGACAGGGGAGAGACCCAGTACTTC.